This T cell receptor (beta chain) was recovered during a study of a mutant IDH1 vaccine in newly diagnosed glioma. Overall study: Patients came in for eight vaccinations, in weeks 1, 3, 5, 7, 11, 15, 19 and 23. Vaccine administration was initiated 4-6 weeks following radiotherapy alone, or with temozolomide cycles.

Study-wide results and caveats: Seemingly, pseudoprogression had no relation to changes in the top peripheral T cell clonotypes.

Only in-frame clones appear in the TCRdb table, and some are missing; sequencing was by immunoSEQ multiplex PCR. The sample has fewer than 40,000 clones, roughly 56% seen once. V was pared by 0 bases and J by 0 bases, with 18 bases between. The germline CDR1 and CDR2 sequences are SNHLY and FYNNEI. CDR3 length equals 19 residues. Time point defined: week 5, during vaccination. Doses consisted of 300 ug of mutant IDH1 20-mer peptide each, paired with topical imiquimod. For this clone: No antigen is known for it.

The rearrangement joins TRBV2 to TRBJ1-5; D call uncertain. The clonotype comes from a woman in her late teens or twenties with glioma. Material: PBMCs, obtained from a glioma patient whose treatment included an IDH1 peptide vaccine. The CDR3 nucleotides read TGTGCCAGCAGTGAAGCTGGCAGGTGGTCCACATATAGCAATCAGCCCCAGCATTTT. Residues: CASSEAGRWSTYSNQPQHF.